Here is one TCR beta chain with its context. Its specificity is not known. It was through 5'RACE template switching that TCR cDNA was made, with a universal primer site and UMIs added. One entry per CDR3 protein results from TCRdb running MiXCR on the 5' RACE reads. The sample shows approximately 300,000 distinct CDR3 sequences, about 9.5% of them seen only once. The sample belongs to a study of T cells after yellow fever vaccination. Study-wide results and caveats: Most clones from primary vaccination were detected again post-booster (roughly 95% CD4, roughly 90% CD8). Bulk-population clonotypes that are abundant could appear as contaminants in FACS-sorted repertoires. A secondary response was less intense yet reached its peak sooner, at day 5 versus 15.

CDR3 size: 13 residues. With 5 bases removed from V and 8 bases from J, the gap between germline ends came to 14 bases. Per germline, CDR1 SEHNR and CDR2 FQNEAQ (reference sequence). The clonotype was recovered from a man younger than 30 who received the YFV17D yellow fever vaccine. Sequencing was performed on PBMCs, taken on the day of the first yellow fever vaccination. V and J are TRBV7-9 and TRBJ2-3; D is undetermined. The CDR3 is CASSPALVTTQYF. CDR3 DNA sequence: TGTGCCAGCAGCCCCGCCCTAGTTACTACGCAGTATTTT.